This is a list of T cell receptor beta chains from one sample in a study of blood T cell repertoires in COVID-19. Sequencing used immunoSEQ multiplex PCR; TCRdb keeps in-frame clones, though not all of them. The data show approximately 300,000 clones, about nine tenths seen once. Sequenced input: PBMCs or T cells enriched from blood (not recorded which). All receptors come from a man aged 55 to 70 who had recovered from COVID-19. Each CDR3 is given with its conserved first and last residue. Only some rows state a clone size, as once, few, many or a class for expanded clones.

>TRBV6-2/TRBV6-3|once|TRBJ2-7
CASSYFGGSYEQYF
>TRBV28|once|TRBJ1-2
CASSQRSYGYTF
>TRBV7-9|NA|TRBJ1-1
CASSPDSTYSEAFF
>TRBV7-3|NA|TRBJ2-3
CASSMGTSGTFSDTQYF
>TRBV5-1|NA|TRBJ2-5
CASSLAGTSGGGETQYF
>TRBV19|NA|TRBJ2-5
CASSRPGDYQETQYF
>TRBV19|NA|TRBJ2-3
CASSTGGRYTDTQYF
>TRBV7-2|NA|TRBJ2-7
CASSLNGRAYEQYF
>TRBV7-9|NA|TRBJ2-3
CASSRLAEGTDTQYF
>TRBV5-4|NA|TRBJ2-7
CASSFGLAVYEQYF
>TRBV19|NA|TRBJ1-1
CASISRGEEAFF
>TRBV6-5|NA|TRBJ2-1
CASSYSGLAGNNEQFF
>TRBV27|NA|TRBJ2-7
CASSSLDSYREQYF
>TRBV18|NA|TRBJ1-4
CASSPQPDGTNEKLFF
>TRBV5-6|NA|TRBJ2-1
CASRKGLAGANSYNEQFF
>TRBV5-1|NA|TRBJ2-1
CASRVQGSGEQFF
>TRBV4-1|NA|TRBJ1-1
CASSLVGGNTEAFF
>TRBV18|NA|TRBJ1-1
CASSPGFSEGAFF
>TRBV5-1|once|TRBJ2-7
CASSHGTYPYEQYF
>TRBV7-9|few|TRBJ2-2
CASSYRTSGNTGELFF
>TRBV7-2|NA|TRBJ1-4
CASSQNRGHNEKLFF
>TRBV28|NA|TRBJ2-2
CASSLGGGQGAAGELFF
>TRBV2|few|TRBJ1-1
CASSIRTGNTEAFF